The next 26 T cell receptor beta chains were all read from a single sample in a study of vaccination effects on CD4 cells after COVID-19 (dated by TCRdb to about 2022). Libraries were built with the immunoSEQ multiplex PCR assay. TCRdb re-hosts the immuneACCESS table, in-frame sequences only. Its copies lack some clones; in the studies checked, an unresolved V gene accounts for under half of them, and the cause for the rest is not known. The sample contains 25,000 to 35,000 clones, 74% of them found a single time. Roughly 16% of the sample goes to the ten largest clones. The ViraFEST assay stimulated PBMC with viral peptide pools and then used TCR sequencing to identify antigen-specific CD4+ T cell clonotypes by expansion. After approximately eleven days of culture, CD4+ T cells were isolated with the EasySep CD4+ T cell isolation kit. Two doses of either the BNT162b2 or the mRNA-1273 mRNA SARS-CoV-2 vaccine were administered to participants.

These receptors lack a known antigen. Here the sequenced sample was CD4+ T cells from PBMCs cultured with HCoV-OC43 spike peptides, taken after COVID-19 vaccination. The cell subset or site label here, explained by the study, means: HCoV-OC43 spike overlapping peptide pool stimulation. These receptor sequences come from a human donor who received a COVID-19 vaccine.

CDR3 coding DNA: TGTGCCAGCAGCTTGACAGGACCCCTCTCCTACGAGCAGTACTTC. Translated: CASSLTGPLSYEQYF. The chain employs TRBV11-2 and TRBJ2-7; D is perhaps TRBD1 (6 bases). CDR1 is SGHAT, CDR2 FQNNGV, per germline. The CDR3 totals 15 residues. Deletions cut 3 bases from V and 0 bases from J, with 12 bases between.

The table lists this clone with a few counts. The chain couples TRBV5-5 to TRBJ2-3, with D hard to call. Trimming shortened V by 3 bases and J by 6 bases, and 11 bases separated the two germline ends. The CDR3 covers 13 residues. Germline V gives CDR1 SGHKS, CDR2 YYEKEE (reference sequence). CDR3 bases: TGTGCCAGCAGCTCTCCTTTTTTGGATACGCAGTATTTT. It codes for CASSSPFLDTQYF.

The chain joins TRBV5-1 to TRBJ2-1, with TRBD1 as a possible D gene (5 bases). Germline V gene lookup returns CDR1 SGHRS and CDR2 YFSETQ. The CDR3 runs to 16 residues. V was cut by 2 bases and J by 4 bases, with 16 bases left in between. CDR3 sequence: CASSLGQGLAYNEQFF. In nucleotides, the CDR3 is TGCGCCAGCAGCTTAGGGCAGGGCTTAGCTTACAATGAGCAGTTCTTC.

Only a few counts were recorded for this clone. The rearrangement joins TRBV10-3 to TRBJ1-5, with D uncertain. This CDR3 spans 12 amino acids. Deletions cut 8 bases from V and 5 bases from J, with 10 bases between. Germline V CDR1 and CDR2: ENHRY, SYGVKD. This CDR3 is CAIGSEDQPQHF. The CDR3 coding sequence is TGTGCCATCGGAAGTGAGGATCAGCCCCAGCATTTT.

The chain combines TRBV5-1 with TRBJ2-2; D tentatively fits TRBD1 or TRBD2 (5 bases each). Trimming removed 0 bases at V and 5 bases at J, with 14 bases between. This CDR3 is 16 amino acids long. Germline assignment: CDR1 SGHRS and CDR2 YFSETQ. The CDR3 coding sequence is TGCGCCAGCAGCTTGGCTCCGGGGCATGGGACCGGGGAGCTGTTTTTT. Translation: CASSLAPGHGTGELFF.

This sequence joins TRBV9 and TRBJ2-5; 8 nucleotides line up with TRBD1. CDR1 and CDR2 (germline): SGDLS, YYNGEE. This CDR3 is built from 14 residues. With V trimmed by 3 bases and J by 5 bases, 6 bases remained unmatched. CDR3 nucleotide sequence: TGTGCCAGCAGCGCCGGACAGGGCGGGGAGACCCAGTACTTC. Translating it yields CASSAGQGGETQYF.

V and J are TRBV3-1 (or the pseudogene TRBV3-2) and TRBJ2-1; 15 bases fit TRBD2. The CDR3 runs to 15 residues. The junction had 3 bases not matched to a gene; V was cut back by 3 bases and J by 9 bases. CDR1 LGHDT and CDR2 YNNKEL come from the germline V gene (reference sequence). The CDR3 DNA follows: TGTGCCAGCAGCCAGGGACTAGCGGGAGGACGTGAGCAGTTCTTC. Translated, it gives CASSQGLAGGREQFF.

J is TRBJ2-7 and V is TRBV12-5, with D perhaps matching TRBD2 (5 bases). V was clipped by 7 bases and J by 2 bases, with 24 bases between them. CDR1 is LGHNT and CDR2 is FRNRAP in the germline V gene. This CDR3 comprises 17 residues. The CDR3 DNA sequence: TGTGCTAGTGCACAAATACTACCGCGGGTTCCAACCTACGAGCAGTACTTC. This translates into CASAQILPRVPTYEQYF.

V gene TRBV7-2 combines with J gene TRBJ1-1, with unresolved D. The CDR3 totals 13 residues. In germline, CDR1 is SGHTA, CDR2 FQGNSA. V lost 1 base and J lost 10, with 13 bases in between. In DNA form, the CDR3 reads TGTGCCAGCAGCTTAGTGAGTTCGGCAGGAGCTTTCTTT. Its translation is CASSLVSSAGAFF. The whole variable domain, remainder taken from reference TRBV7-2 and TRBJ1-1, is GAGVSQSPSNKVTEKGKDVELRCDPISGHTALYWYRQSLGQGLEFLIYFQGNSAPDKSGLPSDRFSAERTGGSVSTLTIQRTQQEDSAVYLCASSLVSSAGAFFGQGTRLTVV.

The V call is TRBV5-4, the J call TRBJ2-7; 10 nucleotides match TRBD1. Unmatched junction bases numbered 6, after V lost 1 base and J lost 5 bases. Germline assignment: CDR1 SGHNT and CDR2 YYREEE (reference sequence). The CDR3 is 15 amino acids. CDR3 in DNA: TGTGCCAGCAGCTTGCCCCGGGACAGGGGTGACGAGCAGTACTTC. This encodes CASSLPRDRGDEQYF.

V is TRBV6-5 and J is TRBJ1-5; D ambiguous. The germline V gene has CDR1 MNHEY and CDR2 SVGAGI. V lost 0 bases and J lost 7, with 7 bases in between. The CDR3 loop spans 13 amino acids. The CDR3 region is CASSYSTGQPQHF. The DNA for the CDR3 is TGTGCCAGCAGTTACTCGACGGGGCAGCCCCAGCATTTT.

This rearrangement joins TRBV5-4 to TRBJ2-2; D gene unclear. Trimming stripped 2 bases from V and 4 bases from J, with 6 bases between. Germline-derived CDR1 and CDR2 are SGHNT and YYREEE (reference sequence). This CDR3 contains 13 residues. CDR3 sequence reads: CASSFVRTGELFF. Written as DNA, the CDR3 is TGTGCCAGCAGCTTCGTTCGCACCGGGGAGCTGTTTTTT. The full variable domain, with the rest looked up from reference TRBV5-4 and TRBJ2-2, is ETGVTQSPTHLIKTRGQQVTLRCSSQSGHNTVSWYQQALGQGPQFIFQYYREEENGRGNFPPRFSGLQFPNYSSELNVNALELDDSALYLCASSFVRTGELFFGEGSRLTVL.

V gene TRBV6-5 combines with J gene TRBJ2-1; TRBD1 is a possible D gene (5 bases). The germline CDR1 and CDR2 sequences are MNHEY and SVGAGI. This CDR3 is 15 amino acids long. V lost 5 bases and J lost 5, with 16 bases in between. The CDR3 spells CASSRGIADNNEQFF. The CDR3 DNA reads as TGTGCCAGCAGTAGGGGAATTGCGGATAACAATGAGCAGTTCTTC.

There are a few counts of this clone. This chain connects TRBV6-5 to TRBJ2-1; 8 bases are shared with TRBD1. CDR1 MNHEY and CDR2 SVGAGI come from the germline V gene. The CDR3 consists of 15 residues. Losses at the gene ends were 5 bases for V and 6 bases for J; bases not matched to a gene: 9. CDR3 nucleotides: TGTGCCAGCAGTCGCACAGGGGGTTCGTTCAATGAGCAGTTCTTC. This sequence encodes CASSRTGGSFNEQFF.

The CDR3 DNA reads TGTGCCAGTAGTTCCTACACTGAAAGGATCGGGGAGCTGTTTTTT. Its protein is CASSSYTERIGELFF. The V gene is TRBV19, the J gene TRBJ2-2, with unresolved D. Trimming cost V 5 bases and J 7 bases, with 17 bases left between them. Per the germline V gene, CDR1 is LNHDA and CDR2 is SQIVND (reference sequence). The CDR3 is 15 residues long.

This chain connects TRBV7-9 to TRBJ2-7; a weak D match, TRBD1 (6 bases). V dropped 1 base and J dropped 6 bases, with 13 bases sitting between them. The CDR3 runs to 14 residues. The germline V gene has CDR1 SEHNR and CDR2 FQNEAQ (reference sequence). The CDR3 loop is CASSLGEAGVEQYF. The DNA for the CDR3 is TGTGCCAGCAGCTTAGGGGAAGCAGGGGTCGAGCAGTACTTC.

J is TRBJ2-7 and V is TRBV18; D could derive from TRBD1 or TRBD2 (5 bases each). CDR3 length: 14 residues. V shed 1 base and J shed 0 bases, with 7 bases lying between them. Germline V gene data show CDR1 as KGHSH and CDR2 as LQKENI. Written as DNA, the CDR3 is TGTGCCAGCTCACCACAGGGGACCTCCTACGAGCAGTACTTC. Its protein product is CASSPQGTSYEQYF.

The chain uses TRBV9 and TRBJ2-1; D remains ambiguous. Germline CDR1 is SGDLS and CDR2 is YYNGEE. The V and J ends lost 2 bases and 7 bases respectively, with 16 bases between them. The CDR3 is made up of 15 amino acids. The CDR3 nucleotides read TGTGCCAGCAGCGTCGTCCCCTCCTTAGGGAATGAGCAGTTCTTC. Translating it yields CASSVVPSLGNEQFF.

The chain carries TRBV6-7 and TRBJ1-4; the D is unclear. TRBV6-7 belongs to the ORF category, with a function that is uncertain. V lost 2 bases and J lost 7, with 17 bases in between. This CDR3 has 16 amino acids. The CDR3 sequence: CASSYQVSDPREKLFF. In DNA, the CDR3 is TGTGCCAGCAGTTACCAGGTTTCCGATCCCCGTGAAAAACTGTTTTTT.

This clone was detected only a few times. The CDR3 here is CASSRTSRTSGANVLTF. CDR3 coding DNA: TGTGCCAGCAGCCGAACTAGCCGGACTTCTGGGGCCAACGTCCTGACTTTC. The J gene is TRBJ2-6, the V gene TRBV4-2; D is possibly TRBD2 (6 bases). The CDR3 consists of 17 residues. V was clipped by 4 bases and J by 1 base, with 14 bases between them. Germline CDR1 LGHNA, CDR2 YNFKEQ.

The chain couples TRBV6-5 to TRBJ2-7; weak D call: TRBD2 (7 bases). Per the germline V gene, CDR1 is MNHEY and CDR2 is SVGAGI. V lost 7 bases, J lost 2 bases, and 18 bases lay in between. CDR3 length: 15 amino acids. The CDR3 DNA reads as TGTGCCAGCACTTTAAAGGGGGGGGGCCCCTACGAGCAGTACTTC. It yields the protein CASTLKGGGPYEQYF.

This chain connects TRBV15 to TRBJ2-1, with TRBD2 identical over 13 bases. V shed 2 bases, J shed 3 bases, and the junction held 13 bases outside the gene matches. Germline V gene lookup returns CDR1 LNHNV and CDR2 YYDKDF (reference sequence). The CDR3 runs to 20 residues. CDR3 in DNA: TGTGCCACCAGCAGACGCCAAACTAGCGGGAGGGCCACCTTCTACAATGAGCAGTTCTTC. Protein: CATSRRQTSGRATFYNEQFF.

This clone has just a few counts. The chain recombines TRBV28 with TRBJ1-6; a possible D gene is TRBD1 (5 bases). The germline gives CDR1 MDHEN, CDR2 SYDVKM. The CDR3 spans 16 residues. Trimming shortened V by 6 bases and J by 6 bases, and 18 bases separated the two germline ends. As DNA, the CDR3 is TGTGCCAGCAGCGTCCTTTGGGGGATAAGTAATTCACCCCTCCACTTT. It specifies CASSVLWGISNSPLHF. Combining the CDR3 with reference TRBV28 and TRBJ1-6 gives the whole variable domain DVKVTQSSRYLVKRTGEKVFLECVQDMDHENMFWYRQDPGLGLRLIYFSYDVKMKEKGDIPEGYSVSREKKERFSLILESASTNQTSMYLCASSVLWGISNSPLHFGNGTRLTVT.

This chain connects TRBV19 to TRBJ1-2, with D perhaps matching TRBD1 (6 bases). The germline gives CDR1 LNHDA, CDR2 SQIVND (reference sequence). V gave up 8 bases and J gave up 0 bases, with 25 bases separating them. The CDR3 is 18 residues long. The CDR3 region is CASRLTGVLDRANYGYTF. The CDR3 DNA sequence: TGTGCCAGTCGCCTAACGGGGGTCTTGGACAGAGCTAACTATGGCTACACCTTC. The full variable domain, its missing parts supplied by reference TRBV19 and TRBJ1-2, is DGGITQSPKYLFRKEGQNVTLSCEQNLNHDAMYWYRQDPGQGLRLIYYSQIVNDFQKGDIAEGYSVSREKKESFPLTVTSAQKNPTAFYLCASRLTGVLDRANYGYTFGSGTRLTVV.

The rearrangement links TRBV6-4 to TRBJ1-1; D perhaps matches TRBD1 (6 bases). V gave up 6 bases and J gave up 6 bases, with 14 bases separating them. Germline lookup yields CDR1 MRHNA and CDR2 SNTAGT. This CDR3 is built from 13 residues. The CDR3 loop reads CASRWTEESEAFF. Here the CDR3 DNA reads TGTGCCAGCAGATGGACAGAGGAATCTGAAGCTTTCTTT.

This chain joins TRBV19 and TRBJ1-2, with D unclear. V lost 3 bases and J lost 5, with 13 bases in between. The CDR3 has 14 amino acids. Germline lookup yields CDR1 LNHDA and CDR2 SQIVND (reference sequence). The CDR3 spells CASSISGIPYGYTF. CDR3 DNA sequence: TGTGCCAGTAGTATTTCGGGGATCCCATATGGCTACACCTTC.